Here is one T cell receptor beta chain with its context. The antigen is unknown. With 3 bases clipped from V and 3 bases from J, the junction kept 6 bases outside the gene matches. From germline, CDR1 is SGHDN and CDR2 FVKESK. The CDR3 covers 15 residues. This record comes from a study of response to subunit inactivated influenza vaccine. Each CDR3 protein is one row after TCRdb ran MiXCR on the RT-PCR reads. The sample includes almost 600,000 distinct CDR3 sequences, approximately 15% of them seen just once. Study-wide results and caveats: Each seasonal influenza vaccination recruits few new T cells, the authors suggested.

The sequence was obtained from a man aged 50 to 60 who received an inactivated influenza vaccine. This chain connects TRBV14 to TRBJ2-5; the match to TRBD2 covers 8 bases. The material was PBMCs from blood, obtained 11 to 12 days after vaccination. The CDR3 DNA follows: TGTGCCAGCAGCCATTTTAGCGGGGCTAAAGAGACCCAGTACTTC. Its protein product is CASSHFSGAKETQYF.